This T cell receptor beta chain emerged from a study of shared clonotypes between healthy human individuals. Some clones are missing from TCRdb's copy, which holds only in-frame ones; the method was immunoSEQ multiplex PCR. The repertoire holds roughly 810,000 clones, with around 96% as singletons. Trimming stripped 4 bases from V and 2 bases from J, with 15 bases between. The CDR3 contains 15 residues. Germline CDR1 SEHNR, CDR2 FQNEAQ (reference sequence). Naive CD8 cells were CD45RO-negative, positively selected for CCR7, excluding terminally differentiated effector memory CD45RA+ cells. This receptor was taken from a young man in good health. This rearrangement joins TRBV7-9 to TRBJ2-7; the D call may be TRBD1 or TRBD2 (5 bases each). Input material: naive CD8+ T cells sorted from blood. CDR3 coding DNA: TGTGCCAGCAGCTCCCGGGGCCTGACCCCCTACGAGCAGTACTTC. It translates to CASSSRGLTPYEQYF.